This entry lists 26 T cell receptor beta chains sequenced from one sample in a study of cytomegalovirus exposure and HLA in healthy donors. The PCR had 60 Vbeta and 13 Jbeta primers. TCRdb keeps only in-frame clones here, not all; method: immunoSEQ multiplex PCR. The data show approximately 95,000 clones, 65% to 90% seen once. Sequencing used PBMCs. All receptors derive from a woman in her sixties or seventies in good health and CMV-seropositive.

V and J are TRBV15 and TRBJ2-3, with TRBD2 as a possible D gene (6 bases). The CDR3 length is 17 residues. Per germline, CDR1 LNHNV and CDR2 YYDKDF (reference sequence). V was trimmed by 5 bases and J by 2 bases, leaving 20 bases between them. The CDR3 is CATSHLGGGSPTDTQYF. The CDR3 region has the DNA TGTGCCACCAGCCATCTGGGGGGAGGCAGCCCCACAGATACGCAGTATTTT.

The chain combines TRBV30 with TRBJ1-5; TRBD1 is a possible D gene (6 bases). This CDR3 is 13 amino acids long. Germline V gene data show CDR1 as GTSNPN and CDR2 as SVGIG (reference sequence). Trimming removed 2 bases from V and 4 bases from J, with 9 bases in between. The CDR3 loop reads CAWSPGVNQPQHF. The CDR3 region has the DNA TGTGCCTGGAGTCCAGGGGTGAATCAGCCCCAGCATTTT.

This chain links TRBV7-8 with TRBJ1-3; the match to TRBD1 covers 7 bases. This CDR3 spans 15 amino acids. CDR1 is SGHVS, CDR2 FQNEAQ, per germline. V lost 4 bases and J lost 1; bases outside the gene matches: 4. Here the CDR3 reads CASSYLDRSGNTIYF. The CDR3 DNA reads TGTGCCAGCAGCTACCTGGACAGGTCTGGAAACACCATATATTTT.

The chain recombines TRBV5-3 with TRBJ1-5, with D tentatively TRBD1 (5 bases). TRBV5-3 is recorded as an ORF, its role being uncertain. Trimming left V 2 bases short and J 3 bases short, with 9 bases between. The CDR3 totals 14 residues. The CDR3 DNA reads TGTGCCAGAAGCTTAAGGGGTCTCAATCAGCCCCAGCATTTT. Translating it yields CARSLRGLNQPQHF.

The chain is built from TRBV4-1 and TRBJ2-7, with a weak D call TRBD2 (7 bases). Trimming shortened V by 0 bases and J by 7 bases, and 10 bases separated the two germline ends. This CDR3 region has 13 residues. Germline V lookup: CDR1 MGHRA, CDR2 YSYEKL. Here the CDR3 DNA reads TGCGCCAGCAGCCAAGACGGGGGGCGAGAGCAGTACTTC. This sequence encodes CASSQDGGREQYF.

The J gene is TRBJ2-7, the V gene TRBV7-2, with 9 positions matching TRBD2. The CDR3 has 15 residues. V shed 5 bases, J shed 3 bases, and the junction held 8 bases outside the gene matches. Germline V CDR1 and CDR2: SGHTA, FQGNSA. The CDR3 DNA is TGTGCCAGCAGCCCAGCGGCTAGCGGGGTCTACGAGCAGTACTTC. This translates into CASSPAASGVYEQYF.

This chain joins TRBV18 and TRBJ2-2, with 8 bases matching TRBD2. With 10 bases clipped from V and 5 bases from J, the junction kept 12 bases outside the gene matches. The CDR3 contains 15 residues. From germline, CDR1 is KGHSH and CDR2 LQKENI. The CDR3 reads CATSTGTSSTGELFF. As DNA, the CDR3 is TGTGCCACCTCGACCGGGACTAGTAGTACCGGGGAGCTGTTTTTT.

This clone came up once. The chain couples TRBV11-2 to TRBJ2-1; 8 nucleotides match TRBD2. Per germline, CDR1 SGHAT and CDR2 FQNNGV. The CDR3 runs 15 residues. V lost 4 bases, J lost 0 bases, and 2 bases stayed unmatched. This CDR3 is CASSYSGSSYNEQFF. DNA for the CDR3: TGTGCCAGCAGCTACAGCGGGAGCTCCTACAATGAGCAGTTCTTC.

The rearrangement links TRBV7-2 to TRBJ2-3; D might be TRBD2 (7 bases). Germline CDR1 SGHTA, CDR2 FQGNSA. This CDR3 is built from 17 residues. Trimming pared 5 bases from V and 0 bases from J, leaving 18 bases between. Written as DNA, the CDR3 is TGTGCCAGCAGCCCGCGCGGGGGACAAACTAGCACAGATACGCAGTATTTT. Translating it yields CASSPRGGQTSTDTQYF.

The chain couples TRBV7-7 to TRBJ2-1; TRBD2 matches 9 bases. There are 17 residues in the CDR3. Germline CDR1 is SSHAT and CDR2 is FNYEAQ (reference sequence). The CDR3 region is CAFLPASGEGGTDEQFF. The CDR3 region has the DNA TGTGCATTCCTCCCCGCTAGCGGGGAGGGCGGAACAGATGAGCAGTTCTTC.

V gene TRBV6-1 combines with J gene TRBJ1-4; 9 bases match TRBD1. This CDR3 is built from 14 residues. Germline values: CDR1 MNHNS, CDR2 SASEGT. Losses at the gene ends were 7 bases for V and 8 bases for J; bases not matched to a gene: 8. CDR3: CASTKDRGGEKLFF. CDR3 coding DNA: TGTGCCAGCACCAAAGACAGGGGGGGAGAAAAACTGTTTTTT.

The J gene is TRBJ2-1, the V gene TRBV14; D might be TRBD2 (7 bases). This CDR3 is built from 17 residues. CDR1 is SGHDN, CDR2 FVKESK, per germline. Trimming cost V 0 bases and J 10 bases, with 22 bases left between them. The CDR3 sequence is CASSQDLGIRGAREQFF. CDR3 nucleotides: TGTGCCAGCAGCCAAGATTTAGGGATTCGGGGGGCTCGGGAGCAGTTCTTC.

This chain joins TRBV19 and TRBJ1-1; D is undetermined. The CDR3 has 14 amino acids. V was clipped by 6 bases and J by 2 bases, with 13 bases between them. CDR1 is LNHDA and CDR2 is SQIVND in the germline V gene (reference sequence). This chain's CDR3 is CASRIKEGNTEAFF. The CDR3 DNA is TGTGCCAGTAGAATCAAAGAGGGTAACACTGAAGCTTTCTTT.

A few counts support this clone. This chain uses TRBV11-3 with TRBJ1-2, with D unclear. Germline V lookup: CDR1 SGHNT, CDR2 YENEEA. The CDR3 extends over 13 amino acids. Trimming stripped 2 bases from V and 2 bases from J, with 6 bases between. The CDR3 here is CASSLSQNYGYTF. The CDR3 DNA reads TGTGCCAGCAGCTTATCACAAAACTATGGCTACACCTTC. Full variable domain (remainder filled in from reference TRBV11-3 and TRBJ1-2): EAGVVQSPRYKIIEKKQPVAFWCNPISGHNTLYWYLQNLGQGPELLIRYENEEAVDDSQLPKDRFSAERLKGVDSTLKIQPAELGDSAVYLCASSLSQNYGYTFGSGTRLTVV.

The chain links TRBV7-2 to TRBJ1-5; D possibly corresponds to TRBD1 (6 bases). The CDR3 totals 17 residues. V lost 1 base to trimming and J lost 4 bases, with 17 bases between them. CDR1 SGHTA and CDR2 FQGNSA come from the germline V gene. The chain's CDR3 is CASSLGQGNLRNQPQHF. For the CDR3, the DNA is TGTGCCAGCAGCTTAGGTCAGGGGAACCTACGAAATCAGCCCCAGCATTTT.

DNA for the CDR3: TGTGCCAGCAGCTCCTCTAGACAGGGTTGGTGGGAAAAACTGTTTTTT. It translates to CASSSSRQGWWEKLFF. The chain couples TRBV6-6 to TRBJ1-4, with TRBD1 matching over 7 bases. The CDR3 length is 16 residues. The germline gives CDR1 MNHNY, CDR2 SVGAGI (reference sequence). Trimming at V came to 6 bases and at J to 8 bases, leaving 15 bases not matched to a gene.

The chain recombines TRBV7-2 with TRBJ1-5; a weak D match, TRBD1 (6 bases). The CDR3 is 15 residues long. Germline CDR1 SGHTA, CDR2 FQGNSA. V dropped 5 bases and J dropped 7 bases, with 18 bases sitting between them. CDR3 in amino acids: CASSTQGQGNQPQHF. The CDR3 DNA follows: TGTGCCAGCAGCACCCAGGGGCAGGGGAACCAGCCCCAGCATTTT.

The chain is built from TRBV19 and TRBJ1-1; 11 positions match TRBD1. CDR3 length: 13 amino acids. Losses at the gene ends were 9 bases for V and 9 bases for J; bases not matched to a gene: 9. Germline V gene lookup returns CDR1 LNHDA and CDR2 SQIVND (reference sequence). The CDR3 DNA follows: TGTGCCAGCGTGGACAGGGGGCCATCGAAAGCTTTCTTT. Its protein is CASVDRGPSKAFF.

As DNA, the CDR3 is TGTGCCAGTAGGTCCGGGCCCGGAGGTTCACCCCTCCACTTT. Translating it yields CASRSGPGGSPLHF. This chain joins TRBV19 and TRBJ1-6; the D is unclear. V was shortened by 6 bases and J by 9 bases, with 15 bases between the two germline ends. The CDR3 runs to 14 residues. Germline CDR1 reads LNHDA; CDR2 reads SQIVND (reference sequence).

In its sample, this clone was seen a few times. This chain uses TRBV28 with TRBJ1-1; 7 bases are shared with TRBD1. V lost 6 bases to trimming and J lost 4 bases; unmatched junction nucleotides: 5. CDR1 and CDR2 (germline): MDHEN, SYDVKM. This CDR3 has 13 amino acids. CDR3 in amino acids: CASRTQGPTEAFF. The CDR3 bases are TGTGCCAGCAGGACACAGGGGCCCACTGAAGCTTTCTTT.

The V and J genes are TRBV10-3 and TRBJ1-3; D gene unclear. V dropped 4 bases and J dropped 6 bases, with 10 bases sitting between them. Germline CDR1 reads ENHRY; CDR2 reads SYGVKD. The CDR3 covers 13 residues. The CDR3 loop reads CAISVTEENTIYF. The CDR3 coding sequence is TGTGCCATCAGTGTAACCGAGGAAAACACCATATATTTT.

This chain uses TRBV10-3 with TRBJ2-5, with TRBD1 as a possible D gene (6 bases). The CDR3 spans 16 residues. V gave up 10 bases and J gave up 1 base, with 22 bases separating them. Germline V gene sequence: CDR1 ENHRY, CDR2 SYGVKD. Here the CDR3 reads CATQEAQGLTQETQYF. The CDR3, as DNA: TGTGCCACCCAAGAGGCACAGGGCCTCACCCAAGAGACCCAGTACTTC.

V gene TRBV6-1 combines with J gene TRBJ1-2; possible D gene TRBD1, 6 bases. Trimming removed 5 bases at V and 3 bases at J, with 10 bases between. The CDR3 contains 13 residues. CDR1 MNHNS and CDR2 SASEGT come from the germline V gene. The CDR3 region has the DNA TGTGCCAGCAGTCAGGGGACCTACTATGGCTACACCTTC. It specifies CASSQGTYYGYTF.

This sequence joins TRBV11-3 and TRBJ2-1; D gene ambiguous. V lost 3 bases, J lost 6 bases, and 12 bases lay in between. Germline-derived CDR1 and CDR2 are SGHNT and YENEEA. The CDR3 is 14 residues long. The CDR3 DNA reads TGTGCCAGCAGCTTGGTTTTGACATCCAATGAGCAGTTCTTC. Translation gives CASSLVLTSNEQFF.

The chain couples TRBV30 to TRBJ2-1; the D is unclear. Germline CDR1 and CDR2: GTSNPN and SVGIG (reference sequence). This CDR3 region has 11 residues. V dropped 6 bases and J dropped 9 bases, with 12 bases sitting between them. The CDR3 is CACRVNLEQFF. The CDR3, as DNA: TGTGCCTGCCGAGTTAATCTTGAGCAGTTCTTC.

The chain couples TRBV25-1 to TRBJ2-5, with D possibly TRBD1 on 6 matching bases. The CDR3 extends over 14 amino acids. V lost 7 bases to trimming and J lost 5 bases, with 17 bases between them. CDR1 is MGHDK, CDR2 SYGVNS, per germline. The CDR3 DNA reads as TGTGCCAGCACGGGAACAAGCAGGGGTGAGACCCAGTACTTC. Residues: CASTGTSRGETQYF.